This entry is about one T cell receptor (beta chain). This entry belongs to a study of Ad26.COV2.S vaccination and SARS-CoV-2 variants. Profiling relied on immunoSEQ multiplex PCR, and the TCRdb table lists in-frame clones only, not all of them. The table shows about 680,000 clones, with more than 80% occurring only once. This CDR3 has 15 amino acids. Germline V lookup: CDR1 SEHNR, CDR2 FQNEAQ (reference sequence). The germline V and J ends were trimmed by 4 bases and 7 bases, with 17 bases remaining between them. This sample's treatment: approximately 18 received Ad26.COV2.S at low or high dose, single or two shots; several received placebo; per-sample allocation not given. Vaccine and placebo recipients were sampled on day 63 after the first injection.

The input for sequencing was peripheral blood, taken in a trial of Ad26.COV2.S vaccine versus placebo. The TCR was taken from a person between 18 and 65 years old who received the Ad26.COV2.S COVID-19 vaccine or a placebo. The chain is built from TRBV7-9 and TRBJ1-5; D is perhaps TRBD1 (5 bases). CDR3 amino acids: CASSSSSREYQPQHF. Here the CDR3 DNA reads TGTGCCAGCAGCTCGTCTTCCAGGGAGTACCAGCCCCAGCATTTT. The full variable domain, with the rest looked up from reference TRBV7-9 and TRBJ1-5, is DTGVSQNPRHKITKRGQNVTFRCDPISEHNRLYWYRQTLGQGPEFLTYFQNEAQLEKSRLLSDRFSAERPKGSFSTLEIQRTEQGDSAMYLCASSSSSREYQPQHFGDGTRLSIL.